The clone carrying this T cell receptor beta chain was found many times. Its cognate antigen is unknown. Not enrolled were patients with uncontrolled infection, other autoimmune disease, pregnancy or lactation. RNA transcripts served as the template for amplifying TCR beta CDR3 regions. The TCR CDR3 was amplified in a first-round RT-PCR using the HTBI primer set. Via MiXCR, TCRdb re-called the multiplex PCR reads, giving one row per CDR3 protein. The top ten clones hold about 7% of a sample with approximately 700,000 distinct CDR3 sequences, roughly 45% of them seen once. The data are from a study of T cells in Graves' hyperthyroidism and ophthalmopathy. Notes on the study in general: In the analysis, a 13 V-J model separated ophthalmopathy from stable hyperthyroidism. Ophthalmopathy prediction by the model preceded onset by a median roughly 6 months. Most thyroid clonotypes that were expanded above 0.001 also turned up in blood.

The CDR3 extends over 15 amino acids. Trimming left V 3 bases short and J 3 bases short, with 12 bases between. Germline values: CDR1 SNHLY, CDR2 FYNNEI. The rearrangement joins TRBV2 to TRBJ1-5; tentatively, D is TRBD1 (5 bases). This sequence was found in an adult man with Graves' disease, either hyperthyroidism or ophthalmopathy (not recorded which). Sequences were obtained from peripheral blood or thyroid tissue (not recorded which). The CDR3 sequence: CASSDLAGNNQPQHF. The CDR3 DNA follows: TGTGCCAGCAGTGATTTAGCAGGGAACAATCAGCCCCAGCATTTT. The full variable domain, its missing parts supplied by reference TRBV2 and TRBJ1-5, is EPEVTQTPSHQVTQMGQEVILRCVPISNHLYFYWYRQILGQKVEFLVSFYNNEISEKSEIFDDQFSVERPDGSNFTLKIRSTKLEDSAMYFCASSDLAGNNQPQHFGDGTRLSIL.